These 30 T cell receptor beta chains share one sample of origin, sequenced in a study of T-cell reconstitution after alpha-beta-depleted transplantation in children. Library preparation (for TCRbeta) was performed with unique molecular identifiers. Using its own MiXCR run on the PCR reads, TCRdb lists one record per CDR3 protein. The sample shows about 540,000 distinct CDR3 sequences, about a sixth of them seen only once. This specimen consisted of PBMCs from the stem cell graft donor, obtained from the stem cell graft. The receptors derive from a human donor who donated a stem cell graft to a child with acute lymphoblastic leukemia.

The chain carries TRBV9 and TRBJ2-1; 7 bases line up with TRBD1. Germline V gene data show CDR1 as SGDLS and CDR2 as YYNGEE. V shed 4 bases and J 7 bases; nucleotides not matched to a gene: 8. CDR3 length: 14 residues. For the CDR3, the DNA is TGTGCCAGCAGCCTCTCCGGGACAGCAAATGAGCAGTTCTTC. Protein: CASSLSGTANEQFF.

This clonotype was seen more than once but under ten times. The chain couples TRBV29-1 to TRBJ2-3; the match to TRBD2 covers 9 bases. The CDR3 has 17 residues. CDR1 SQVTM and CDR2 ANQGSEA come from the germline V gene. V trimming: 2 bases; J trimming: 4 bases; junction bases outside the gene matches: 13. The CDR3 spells CSVEPRLAGPDPDTQYF. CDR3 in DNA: TGCAGCGTTGAACCTCGGCTAGCGGGACCGGACCCAGATACGCAGTATTTT.

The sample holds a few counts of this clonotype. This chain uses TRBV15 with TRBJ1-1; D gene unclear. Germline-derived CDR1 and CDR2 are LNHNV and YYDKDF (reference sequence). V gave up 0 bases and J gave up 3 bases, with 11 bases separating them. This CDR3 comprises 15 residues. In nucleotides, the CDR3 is TGTGCCACCAGCAGAGATGGGTTTGAGGACACTGAAGCTTTCTTT. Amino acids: CATSRDGFEDTEAFF.

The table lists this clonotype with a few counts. The DNA for the CDR3 is TGTGCCAGCTTGGACAGCCTCTTTGGCCGCGCTTATGGCTACACCTTC. Its translation is CASLDSLFGRAYGYTF. The genes are TRBV7-9 and TRBJ1-2, with D maybe TRBD1 (6 bases). The germline V and J ends were trimmed by 8 bases and 5 bases, with 24 bases remaining between them. CDR1 is SEHNR and CDR2 is FQNEAQ in the germline V gene (reference sequence). The CDR3 runs to 16 residues.

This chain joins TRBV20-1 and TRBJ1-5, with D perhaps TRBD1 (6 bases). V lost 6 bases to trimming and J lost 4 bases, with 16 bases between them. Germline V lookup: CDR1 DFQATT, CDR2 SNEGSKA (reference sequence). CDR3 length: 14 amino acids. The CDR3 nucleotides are TGCAGTGCGAAAGTGGGGGGGGCTAATCAGCCCCAGCATTTT. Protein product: CSAKVGGANQPQHF.

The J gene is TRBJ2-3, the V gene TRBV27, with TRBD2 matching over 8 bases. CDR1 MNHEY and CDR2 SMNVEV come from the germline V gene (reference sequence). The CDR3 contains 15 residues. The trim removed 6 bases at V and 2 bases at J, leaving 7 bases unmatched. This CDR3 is CASRLAGINTDTQYF. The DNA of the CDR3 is TGTGCCAGCAGATTAGCGGGAATCAACACAGATACGCAGTATTTT.

CDR3 nucleotide sequence: TGTGCCAGCAGCTTAGTAGCGGGGAGGCAAGAGACCCAGTACTTC. Residues: CASSLVAGRQETQYF. This chain uses TRBV7-7 with TRBJ2-5, with 8 bases aligning to TRBD2. Trimming at V came to 1 base and at J to 2 bases, leaving 3 bases not matched to a gene. The CDR3 sequence is 15 residues long. Germline CDR1 is SSHAT and CDR2 is FNYEAQ (reference sequence).

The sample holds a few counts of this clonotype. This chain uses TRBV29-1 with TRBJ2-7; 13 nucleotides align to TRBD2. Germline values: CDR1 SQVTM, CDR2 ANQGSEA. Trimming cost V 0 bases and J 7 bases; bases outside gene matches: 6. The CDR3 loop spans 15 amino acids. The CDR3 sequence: CSVEEVLAGGKEQYF. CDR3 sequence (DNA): TGCAGCGTTGAAGAAGTACTAGCGGGAGGGAAGGAGCAGTACTTC.

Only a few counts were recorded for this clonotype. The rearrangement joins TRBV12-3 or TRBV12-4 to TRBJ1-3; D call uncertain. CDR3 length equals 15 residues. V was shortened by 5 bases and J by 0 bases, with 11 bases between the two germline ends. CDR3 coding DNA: TGTGCCAGCAGTGGCCGGGAGGACTCTGGAAACACCATATATTTT. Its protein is CASSGREDSGNTIYF.

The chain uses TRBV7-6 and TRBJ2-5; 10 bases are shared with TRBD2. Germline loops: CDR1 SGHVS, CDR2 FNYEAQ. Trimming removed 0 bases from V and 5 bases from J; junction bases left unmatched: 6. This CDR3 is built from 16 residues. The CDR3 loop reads CASSLASSGSTETQYF. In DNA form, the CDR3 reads TGTGCCAGCAGCTTAGCGTCTAGCGGGAGTACGGAGACCCAGTACTTC.

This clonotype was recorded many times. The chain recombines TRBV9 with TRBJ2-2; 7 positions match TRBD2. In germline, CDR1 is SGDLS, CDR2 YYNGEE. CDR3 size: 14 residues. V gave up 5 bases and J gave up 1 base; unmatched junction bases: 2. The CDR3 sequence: CASRASGNTGELFF. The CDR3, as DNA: TGTGCCAGCAGAGCTAGCGGGAACACCGGGGAGCTGTTTTTT.

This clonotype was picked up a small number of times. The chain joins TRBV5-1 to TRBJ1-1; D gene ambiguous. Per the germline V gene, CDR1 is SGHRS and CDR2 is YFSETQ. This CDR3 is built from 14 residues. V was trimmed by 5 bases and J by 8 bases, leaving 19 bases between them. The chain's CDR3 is CASRSMGKISEAFF. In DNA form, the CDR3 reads TGCGCCAGCAGATCCATGGGGAAGATAAGCGAAGCTTTCTTT.

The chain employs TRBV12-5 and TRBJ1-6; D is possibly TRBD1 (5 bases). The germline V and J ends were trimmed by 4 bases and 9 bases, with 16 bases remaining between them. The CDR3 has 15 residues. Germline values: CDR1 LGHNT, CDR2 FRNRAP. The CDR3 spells CASGSRVSGRSPLHF. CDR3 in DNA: TGTGCTAGTGGTTCTCGGGTTTCAGGGCGTTCACCCCTCCACTTT.

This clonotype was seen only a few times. This CDR3 reads CASSFLSTSGYEQYF. The CDR3 DNA follows: TGTGCCAGCAGTTTCCTTTCGACTAGCGGATACGAGCAGTACTTC. The V and J genes are TRBV12-3 or TRBV12-4 and TRBJ2-7; 9 bases line up with TRBD2. The CDR3 is 15 amino acids. The trim removed 3 bases at V and 4 bases at J, leaving 7 bases unmatched.

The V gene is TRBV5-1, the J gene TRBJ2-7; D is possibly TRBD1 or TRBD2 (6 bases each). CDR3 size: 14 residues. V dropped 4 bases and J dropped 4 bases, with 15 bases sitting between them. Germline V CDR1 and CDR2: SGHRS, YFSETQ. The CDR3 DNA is TGCGCCAGCAGCGCGGGACACATAATTTACGAGCAGTACTTC. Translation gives CASSAGHIIYEQYF.

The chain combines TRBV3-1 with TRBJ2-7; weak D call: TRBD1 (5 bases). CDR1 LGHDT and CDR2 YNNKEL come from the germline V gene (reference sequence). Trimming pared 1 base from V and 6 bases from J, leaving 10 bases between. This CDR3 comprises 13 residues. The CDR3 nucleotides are TGTGCCAGCAGCCAAGTGGAAAGGGGCGAGCAGTACTTC. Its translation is CASSQVERGEQYF.

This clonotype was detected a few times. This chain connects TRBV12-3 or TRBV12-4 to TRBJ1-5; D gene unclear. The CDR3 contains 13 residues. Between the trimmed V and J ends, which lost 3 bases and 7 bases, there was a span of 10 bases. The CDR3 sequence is CASSFHGGQPQHF. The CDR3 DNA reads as TGTGCCAGCAGTTTCCATGGTGGCCAGCCCCAGCATTTT.

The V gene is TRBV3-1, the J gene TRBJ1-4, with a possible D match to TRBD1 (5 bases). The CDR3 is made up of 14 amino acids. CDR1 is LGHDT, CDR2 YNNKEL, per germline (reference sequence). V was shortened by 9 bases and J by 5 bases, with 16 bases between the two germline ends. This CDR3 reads CASRRGQGNEKLFF. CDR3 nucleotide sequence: TGTGCCAGTCGGCGGGGCCAGGGAAATGAAAAACTGTTTTTT.

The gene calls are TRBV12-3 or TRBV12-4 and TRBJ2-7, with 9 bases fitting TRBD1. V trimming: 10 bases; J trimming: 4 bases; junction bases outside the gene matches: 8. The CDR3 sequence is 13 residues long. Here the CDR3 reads CATTTGGNYEQYF. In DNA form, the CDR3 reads TGTGCCACCACGACAGGGGGAAATTACGAGCAGTACTTC.

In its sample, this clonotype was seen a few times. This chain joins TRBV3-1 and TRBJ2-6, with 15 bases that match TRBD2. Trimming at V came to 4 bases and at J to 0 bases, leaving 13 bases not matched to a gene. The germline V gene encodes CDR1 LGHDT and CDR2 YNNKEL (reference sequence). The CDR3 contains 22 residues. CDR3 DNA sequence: TGTGCCAGCAGCCCCGGCACCGGGACTAGCGGGGGGTTGCTCTCTGGGGCCAACGTCCTGACTTTC. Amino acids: CASSPGTGTSGGLLSGANVLTF.

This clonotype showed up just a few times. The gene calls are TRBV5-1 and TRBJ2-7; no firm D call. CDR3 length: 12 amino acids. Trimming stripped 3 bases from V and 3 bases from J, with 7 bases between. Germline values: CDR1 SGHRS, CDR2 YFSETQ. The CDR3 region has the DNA TGCGCCAGCAGCTCTGGACGCTACGAGCAGTACTTC. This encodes CASSSGRYEQYF.

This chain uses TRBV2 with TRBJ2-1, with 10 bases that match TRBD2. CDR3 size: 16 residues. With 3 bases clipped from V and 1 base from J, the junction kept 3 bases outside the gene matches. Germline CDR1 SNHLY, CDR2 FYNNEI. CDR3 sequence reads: CASSDPSGSSYNEQFF. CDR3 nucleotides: TGTGCCAGCAGTGACCCTAGCGGGAGTTCCTACAATGAGCAGTTCTTC.

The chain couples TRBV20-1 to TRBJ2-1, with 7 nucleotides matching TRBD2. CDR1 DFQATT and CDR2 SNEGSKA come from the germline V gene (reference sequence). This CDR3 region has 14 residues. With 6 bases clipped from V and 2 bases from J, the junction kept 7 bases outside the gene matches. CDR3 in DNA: TGCAGTGCCCGGCAGCGGGGTCCCTACAATGAGCAGTTCTTC. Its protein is CSARQRGPYNEQFF.

The CDR3 reads CASSHTMTGRDEQFF. CDR3 coding DNA: TGCGCCAGCAGTCATACCATGACAGGGAGGGATGAGCAGTTCTTC. The chain employs TRBV5-1 and TRBJ2-1; D tentatively reads TRBD1 or TRBD2 (7 bases each). The germline V gene has CDR1 SGHRS and CDR2 YFSETQ. The V end was cut by 5 bases, the J end by 8 bases, with 20 bases between. The CDR3 is made up of 15 amino acids.

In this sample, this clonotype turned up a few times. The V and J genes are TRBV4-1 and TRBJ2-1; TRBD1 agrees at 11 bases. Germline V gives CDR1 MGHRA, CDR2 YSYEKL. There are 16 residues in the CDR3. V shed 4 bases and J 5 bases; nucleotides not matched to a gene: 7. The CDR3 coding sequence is TGCGCCAGCAGCCCGCAGGGACAGGGGGTCAACAATGAGCAGTTCTTC. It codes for CASSPQGQGVNNEQFF.

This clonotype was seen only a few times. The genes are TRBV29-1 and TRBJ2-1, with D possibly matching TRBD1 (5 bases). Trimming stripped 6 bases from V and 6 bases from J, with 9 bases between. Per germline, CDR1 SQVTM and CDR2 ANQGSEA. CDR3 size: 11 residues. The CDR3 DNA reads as TGCAGCGTCGACGACAGCAATGAGCAGTTCTTC. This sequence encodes CSVDDSNEQFF.

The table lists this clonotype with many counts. The CDR3 bases are TGCGCCAGCACTTCGGGGCGCCTCGGGGATACGCAGTATTTT. Its translation: CASTSGRLGDTQYF. The chain uses TRBV5-1 and TRBJ2-3, with D perhaps TRBD1 or TRBD2 (5 bases each). Germline loops: CDR1 SGHRS, CDR2 YFSETQ. CDR3 size: 14 residues. The germline V and J ends were trimmed by 6 bases and 6 bases, with 17 bases remaining between them.

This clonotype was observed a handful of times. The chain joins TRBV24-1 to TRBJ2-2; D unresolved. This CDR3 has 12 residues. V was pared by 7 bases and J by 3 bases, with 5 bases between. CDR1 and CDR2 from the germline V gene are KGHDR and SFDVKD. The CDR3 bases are TGTGCCACCAGCCCAGACACCGGGGAGCTGTTTTTT. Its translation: CATSPDTGELFF.

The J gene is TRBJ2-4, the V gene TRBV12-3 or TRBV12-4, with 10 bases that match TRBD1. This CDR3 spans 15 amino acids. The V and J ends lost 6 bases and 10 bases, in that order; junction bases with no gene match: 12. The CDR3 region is CASSTTGGDKRIQYF. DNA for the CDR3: TGTGCCAGCAGCACGACAGGGGGCGACAAGAGAATTCAGTACTTC.

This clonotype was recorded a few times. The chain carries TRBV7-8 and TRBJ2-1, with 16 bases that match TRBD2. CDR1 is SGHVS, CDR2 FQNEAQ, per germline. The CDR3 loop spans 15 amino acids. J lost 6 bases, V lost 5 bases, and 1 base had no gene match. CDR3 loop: CASSGTSGRANEQFF. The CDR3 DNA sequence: TGTGCCAGCAGCGGGACTAGCGGGAGGGCCAATGAGCAGTTCTTC.